One T cell receptor (beta chain) is described in this entry. The sample originates from a study of shared clonotypes between healthy human individuals. Data came from immunoSEQ multiplex PCR; TCRdb stores just in-frame clones and leaves some out. Of about a million clones listed, 75% are singletons. The CDR3 length is 14 residues. Germline V gives CDR1 SGHRS, CDR2 YFSETQ. V lost 4 bases, J lost 1 base, and 4 bases stayed unmatched. The receptor's source is a man between 18 and 29 years old in good health. This chain uses TRBV5-1 with TRBJ2-5, with TRBD2 matching over 7 bases. Sequencing was carried out using memory CD4+ T cells sorted from blood. Subset defined: CD45RA-negative fraction. For the CDR3, the DNA is TGCGCCAGCAGCGGCGGGGGTTCCCAAGAGACCCAGTACTTC. Its translation: CASSGGGSQETQYF.